This paragraph reports one T cell receptor (beta chain). The authors' processing: By means of reference gene primer amplification, nucleated cell counts were estimated. Clones were read by immunoSEQ multiplex PCR, and TCRdb kept only the in-frame ones, dropping some. V, J and clone size reflect that table, while D and trimming were determined from the DNA. The repertoire has about 240,000 clones, about 82% of them found once; the top ten carry 12%. Trimming removed 0 bases from V and 9 bases from J, with 21 bases in between. The CDR3 covers 18 residues. CDR1 is LGHNA, CDR2 YSLEER, per germline. The sample originates from a study of blood T cell repertoires in COVID-19. Study information: Acute and convalescent COVID-19 samples came from the United States, Italy and Spain. PBMCs, B-cell-depleted T cells, or T cells were the source of the cDNA or gDNA that made up the material.

Sample: peripheral blood. The chain combines TRBV4-3 with TRBJ1-6; tentative D call: TRBD1 (5 bases). This receptor was identified in a man aged 80 or over with acute or convalescent COVID-19. For the CDR3, the DNA is TGCGCCAGCAGCCAAGATCCCCAGGGCCCCCCTTCGGGTTCACCCCTCCACTTT. Translated: CASSQDPQGPPSGSPLHF.